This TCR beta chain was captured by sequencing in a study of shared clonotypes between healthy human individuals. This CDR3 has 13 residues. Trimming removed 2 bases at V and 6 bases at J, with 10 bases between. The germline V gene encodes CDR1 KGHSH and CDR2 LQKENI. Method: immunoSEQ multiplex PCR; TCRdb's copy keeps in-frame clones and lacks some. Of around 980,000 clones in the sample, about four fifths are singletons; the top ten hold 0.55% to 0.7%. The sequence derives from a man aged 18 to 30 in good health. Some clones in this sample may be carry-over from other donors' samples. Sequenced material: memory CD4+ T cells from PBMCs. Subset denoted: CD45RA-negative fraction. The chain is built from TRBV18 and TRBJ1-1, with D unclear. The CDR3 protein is CASSPVGGSEAFF. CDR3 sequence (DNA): TGTGCCAGCTCACCAGTCGGAGGCTCTGAAGCTTTCTTT.